A selection of T cell receptor delta chains follows, all from one sample in a study of fetal and pediatric gammadelta thymocytes. TCRdb redid clone calling on the reads using CATT. The top ten clones hold 6% to 8% of a sample with some 1,200 delta-chain clones, about a third of them seen once. Sequencing was performed on non-Vgamma9Vdelta2 gamma-delta T cells from the thymus. Source of these receptors: a child who underwent cardiac surgery and was recorded as healthy. CDR3s include the opening cysteine and the closing phenylalanine or tryptophan. D genes are given only for firm matches. The size of a clone is reported for some rows only, either as once, few or many, or as a class for expanded clones.

large	TRDJ1	TRDD3	TRDV1	TGTGCTCTTTCGGGGGTTCCTACGCGGGGGATACGCGATAAACTCATCTTT	CALSGVPTRGIRDKLIF
large	TRDJ1	NA	TRDV1	TGTGCTCTTGGAGACCCATTTGGTCACTCCCTGGGGATCCGCACCGATAAACTCATCTTT	CALGDPFGHSLGIRTDKLIF
large	TRDJ1	TRDD3	TRDV1	TGTGCTCTTGGGGAAACCGCGAGGGGCCGGATTTGTGGGGGACCCTACACCGATAAACTCATCTTT	CALGETARGRICGGPYTDKLIF
large	TRDJ1	TRDD3	TRAV38-2/DV8	TGTGCTTTCATGAAGCATGGGGGGGGATACGACCCTTACACCGATAAACTCATCTTT	CAFMKHGGGYDPYTDKLIF
medium-sized	TRDJ2	TRDD3	TRDV1	TGTGCTCTTGGGGAAAGGCTACACGGGGGATACGGGCCTATGACAGCACAACTCTTCTTT	CALGERLHGGYGPMTAQLFF
NA	TRDJ1	NA	TRAV38-2/DV8	TGTGCTTTCATGAAGCATGTGGGGGACACCGATAAACTCATCTTT	CAFMKHVGDTDKLIF
large	TRDJ1	TRDD3	TRDV1	TGTGCTCACTTGGCGTTCGACAGCCCGTACTGGGGGACCTTCCGACGGACGTACACCGATAAACTCATCTTT	CAHLAFDSPYWGTFRRTYTDKLIF
NA	TRDJ1	TRDD3	TRDV1	TGTGCTCTTGGGGGGATAGACGTTGGGGGATACGTCTACACCGATAAACTCATCTTT	CALGGIDVGGYVYTDKLIF
large	TRDJ1	TRDD3	TRAV38-2/DV8	TGTGCTTATAGGAGTTGTATGGGGGATACTGCCTATTACACCGATAAACTCATCTTT	CAYRSCMGDTAYYTDKLIF
large	TRDJ1	TRDD3	TRDV1	TGTGCTCTTGGGGAACCTCATGTTCACCCTGGGGGAGACAACTCGGATAAACTCATCTTT	CALGEPHVHPGGDNSDKLIF
large	TRDJ1	TRDD3	TRDV1	TGTGCTCTTGGGGGCCGCGGGGTATACTGGGGGATAGGTACCGATAAACTCATCTTT	CALGGRGVYWGIGTDKLIF
medium-sized	TRDJ1	NA	TRDV1	TGTGCTCTTGGGGATTTCCTTCCTCCACTGGGGATTGGGCCCAACACCGATAAACTCATCTTT	CALGDFLPPLGIGPNTDKLIF
medium-sized	TRDJ1	TRDD3	TRAV38-2/DV8	TGTGCTTATAGGAGCCCGCCTTCCTCAAACTGGGGGATCCAGTACACCGATAAACTCATCTTT	CAYRSPPSSNWGIQYTDKLIF
large	TRDJ1	TRDD3	TRDV2	TGTGCCTGTGACGCCTCAGCACTGGGGGATACGCAGTATGACACCGATAAACTCATCTTT	CACDASALGDTQYDTDKLIF
medium-sized	TRDJ1	TRDD3	TRDV1	TGTGCTCTTGGGGAACTAACTCCCCGTAAACGAGGTACTGGGGGATACTATAAACTCATCTTT	CALGELTPRKRGTGGYYKLIF
large	TRDJ1	NA	TRDV1	TGTGCTCTTGGGGAATCTCGTCCTACGTTAGGGATACTGCGGGGCGATAAACTCATCTTT	CALGESRPTLGILRGDKLIF
large	TRDJ1	TRDD3	TRDV1	TGTGCTCTTGGGGAACCCCCTCCTATTGCTGGGGGAACCCCCTACACCGATAAACTCATCTTT	CALGEPPPIAGGTPYTDKLIF
medium-sized	TRDJ1	TRDD3	TRDV2	TGTGCCTGTGACACCGGGGGATACACCGATAAACTCATCTTT	CACDTGGYTDKLIF
medium-sized	TRDJ1	TRDD3	TRDV3	TGTGCCTCCATCCGACCTAACTGGGGGAGCACCGATAAACTCATCTTT	CASIRPNWGSTDKLIF
large	TRDJ1	TRDD3	TRAV38-2/DV8	TGTGCTTATAGGAGCGCGTCTGCTACTGGGGGATATCAGTACACCGATAAACTCATCTTT	CAYRSASATGGYQYTDKLIF
large	TRDJ1	TRDD3	TRDV1	TGTGCTCTTGGGGAACGCCCTACACCTTTCCGTTACTGGGGGATACGGTACACCGATAAACTCATCTTT	CALGERPTPFRYWGIRYTDKLIF
NA	TRDJ2	TRDD3	TRDV1	TGTGCTCTTGGGGAACTTCGGGACTGCGATTTGAACACTGGGGGATACATGACAGCACAACTCTTCTTT	CALGELRDCDLNTGGYMTAQLFF
medium-sized	TRDJ1	TRDD3	TRDV1	TGTGCTCTTGGGCCTATCCACCTACTGGGGGATACGCCGTACACCGATAAACTCATCTTT	CALGPIHLLGDTPYTDKLIF
NA	TRDJ1	NA	TRDV1	TGTGCTCTTGGGGAATCCACCTACTGCGATAAACTCATCTTT	CALGESTYCDKLIF
medium-sized	TRDJ1	TRDD3	TRDV1	TGTGCTCTTGGGGACACTACTGGGGGGCCCGATAAACTCATCTTT	CALGDTTGGPDKLIF
NA	TRDJ2	TRDD3	TRDV1	TGTGCTCTTGGGGAACTTCCACTGGGGGATACTGATCATAAGGGCGCACAACTCTTCTTT	CALGELPLGDTDHKGAQLFF
medium-sized	TRDJ1	TRDD3	TRDV1	TGTGCTCTTGGGGAACCCCGTGACGTCCGATACTGGGGGATAAGGGGGTACACCGATAAACTCATCTTT	CALGEPRDVRYWGIRGYTDKLIF
large	TRDJ1	TRDD3	TRDV1	TGTGCTCTTGGGGGGACATGGGGTTTACCTATAACACTGGGGGACTCCACCGATAAACTCATCTTT	CALGGTWGLPITLGDSTDKLIF
medium-sized	TRDJ1	TRDD2	TRDV1	TGTGCTCTTGGGGAATTCGGTTCCTACGGCTTGTACACCGATAAACTCATCTTT	CALGEFGSYGLYTDKLIF
few	TRDJ1	NA	TRDV1	TGTGCTCTTGTAGTCAAAAGGCGTGCCTCGTACACCGATAAACTCATCTTT	CALVVKRRASYTDKLIF
large	TRDJ1	NA	TRDV1	TGTGCTCTTGGGGAAGGACCTCGAGAGGACCTAAGGAATGGGGTCACCGATAAACTCATCTTT	CALGEGPREDLRNGVTDKLIF
large	TRDJ1	NA	TRDV1	TGTGCTCTTGGGGCTAAATCCCCGATTCCTTCCCCAACGTGGAAACTCATCTTT	CALGAKSPIPSPTWKLIF
large	TRDJ1	TRDD3	TRDV1	TGTGCTCTTGGGGAAGGTGCCCTTTTCCTGGGGGATGGGTCCGATAAACTCATCTTT	CALGEGALFLGDGSDKLIF
medium-sized	TRDJ1	NA	TRDV1	TGTGCTCTTGGGGAACTCGGACTTCCGCCCACCGATAAACTCATCTTT	CALGELGLPPTDKLIF
large	TRDJ1	NA	TRDV1	TGTGCTCGGGCCTTCCTAGCTACTGGGGGAGCGTACACCGATAAACTCATCTTT	CARAFLATGGAYTDKLIF
few	TRDJ1	TRDD3	TRDV1	TGTGCTCTTTTCCTACGCCCCACTGGGGGATACCCAAACACCGATAAACTCATCTTT	CALFLRPTGGYPNTDKLIF
NA	TRDJ1	NA	TRDV1	TGTGCTCTTGGGGAACCCGAAGGCCTTCCACCGCGGCCTGGTCCGTACACCGATAAACGCATCTTT	CALGEPEGLPPRPGPYTDKRIF
medium-sized	TRDJ3	TRDD3	TRDV1	TGTGCTCTTGGGGAATCCGAATTGGACTGGGGGATACGCGAGAGCTCCTGGGACACCCGACAGATGTTTTTC	CALGESELDWGIRESSWDTRQMFF
large	TRDJ1	NA	TRDV1	TGTGCTCTTGGGGAAGCTGGGGACAAACTCATCTTT	CALGEAGDKLIF
few	TRDJ1	TRDD3	TRDV1	TGTGCTCTTGGGGAATCTAGTATTTTCCGGGCTGGGGGATACGCGTATCCCTTTGTAGACATCACGTACACCGATAAACTCATCTTT	CALGESSIFRAGGYAYPFVDITYTDKLIF
medium-sized	TRDJ1	NA	TRDV1	TGTGCTCTTGGGGAACTGAGGTACTCTACGGACCCTGAAGTATCGACCAGACTCATCTTT	CALGELRYSTDPEVSTRLIF
large	TRDJ1	TRDD3	TRDV1	TGTGCTCTTGGGAAGGTCTACGCGAGCCTTCGCCAAGGACTGGGGGGCCCCGTTAGCACCGATAAACTCATCTTT	CALGKVYASLRQGLGGPVSTDKLIF
NA	TRDJ1	TRDD3	TRDV1	TGTGCTCTTGGGGAACTCCGCCCCTTGACTGGGGGACCCCTAGGGAAACTCATCTTT	CALGELRPLTGGPLGKLIF
medium-sized	TRDJ1	TRDD2	TRDV1	TGTGCTCTTGGGGAACCACTTCCTATCGCCAAACTCATCTTT	CALGEPLPIAKLIF
large	TRDJ1	TRDD3	TRAV38-2/DV8	TGTGCTTATAGGAGCGCGGGTACTGGGGGCCCTGGAACCGATAAACTCATCTTT	CAYRSAGTGGPGTDKLIF
few	TRDJ1	TRDD3	TRDV1	TGTGCTCTTGGGGAACTAGTCCTGTTTGGTTACTGGGGGATACGAAGGGATAAACTCATCTTT	CALGELVLFGYWGIRRDKLIF